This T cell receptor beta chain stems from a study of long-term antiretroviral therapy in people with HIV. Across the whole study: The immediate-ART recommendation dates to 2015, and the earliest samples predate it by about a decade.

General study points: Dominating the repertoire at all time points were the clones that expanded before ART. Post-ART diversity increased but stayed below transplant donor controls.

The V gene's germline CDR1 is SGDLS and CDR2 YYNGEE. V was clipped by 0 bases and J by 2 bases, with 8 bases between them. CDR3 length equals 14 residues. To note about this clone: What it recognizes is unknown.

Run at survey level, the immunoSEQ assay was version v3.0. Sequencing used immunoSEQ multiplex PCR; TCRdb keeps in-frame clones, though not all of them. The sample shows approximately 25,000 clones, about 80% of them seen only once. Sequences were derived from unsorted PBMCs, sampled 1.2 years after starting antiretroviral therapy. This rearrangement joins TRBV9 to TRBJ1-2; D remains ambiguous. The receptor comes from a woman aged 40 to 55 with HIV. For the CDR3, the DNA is TGTGCCAGCAGCGTAGACTTAAGGAACTATGGCTACACCTTC. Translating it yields CASSVDLRNYGYTF.